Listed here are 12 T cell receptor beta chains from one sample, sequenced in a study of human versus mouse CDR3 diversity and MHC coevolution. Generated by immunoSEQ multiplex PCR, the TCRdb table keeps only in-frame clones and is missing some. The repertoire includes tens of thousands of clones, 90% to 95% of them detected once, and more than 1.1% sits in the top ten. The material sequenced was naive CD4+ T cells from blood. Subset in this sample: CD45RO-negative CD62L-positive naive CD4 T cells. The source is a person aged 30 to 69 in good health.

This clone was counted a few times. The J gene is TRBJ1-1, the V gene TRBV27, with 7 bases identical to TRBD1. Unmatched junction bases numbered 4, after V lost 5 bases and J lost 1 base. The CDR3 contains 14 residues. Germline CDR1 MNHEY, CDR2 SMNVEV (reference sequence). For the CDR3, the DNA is TGTGCCAGCAGTCCAAGGACAGGGAACACTGAAGCTTTCTTT. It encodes CASSPRTGNTEAFF.

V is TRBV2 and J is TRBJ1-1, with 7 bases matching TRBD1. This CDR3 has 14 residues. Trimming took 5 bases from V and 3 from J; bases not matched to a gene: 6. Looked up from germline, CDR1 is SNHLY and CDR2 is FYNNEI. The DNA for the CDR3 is TGTGCCAGCAGTCCTCGAACAGGGGACACTGAAGCTTTCTTT. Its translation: CASSPRTGDTEAFF.

DNA for the CDR3: TGTGCCAGCAGCCCGGGGGAGATACCCTACGAGCAGTACTTC. It is translated as CASSPGEIPYEQYF. The chain couples TRBV9 to TRBJ2-5; D may be TRBD2 (6 bases). The J call could be wrong; TRBJ2-7 is a better fit for the DNA end. This CDR3 contains 14 residues. Germline V gene sequence: CDR1 SGDLS, CDR2 YYNGEE.

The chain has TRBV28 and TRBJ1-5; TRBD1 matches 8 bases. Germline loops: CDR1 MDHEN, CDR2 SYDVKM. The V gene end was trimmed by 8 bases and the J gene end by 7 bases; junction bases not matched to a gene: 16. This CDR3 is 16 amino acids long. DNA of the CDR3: TGTGCCAGCTTGGGTCAGTATCAGGGGGCGTCCCAGCCCCAGCATTTT. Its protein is CASLGQYQGASQPQHF. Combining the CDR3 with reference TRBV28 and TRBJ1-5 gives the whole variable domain DVKVTQSSRYLVKRTGEKVFLECVQDMDHENMFWYRQDPGLGLRLIYFSYDVKMKEKGDIPEGYSVSREKKERFSLILESASTNQTSMYLCASLGQYQGASQPQHFGDGTRLSIL.

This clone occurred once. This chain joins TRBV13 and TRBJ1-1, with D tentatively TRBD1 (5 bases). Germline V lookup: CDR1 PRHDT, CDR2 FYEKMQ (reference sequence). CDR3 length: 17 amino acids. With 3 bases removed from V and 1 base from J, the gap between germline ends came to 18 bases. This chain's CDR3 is CASSFLHRRQKNTEAFF. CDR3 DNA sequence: TGTGCCAGCAGCTTCCTGCACCGACGACAGAAGAACACTGAAGCTTTCTTT.

The CDR3 protein is CAIRGGPGVAGPQETQYF. CDR3 coding DNA: TGTGCCATCAGGGGGGGTCCTGGGGTAGCGGGTCCACAAGAGACCCAGTACTTC. The rearrangement links TRBV10-3 to TRBJ2-5; 7 bases agree with TRBD2. There are 18 residues in the CDR3. Unmatched junction bases numbered 18, after V lost 6 bases and J lost 2 bases. Germline lookup yields CDR1 ENHRY and CDR2 SYGVKD.

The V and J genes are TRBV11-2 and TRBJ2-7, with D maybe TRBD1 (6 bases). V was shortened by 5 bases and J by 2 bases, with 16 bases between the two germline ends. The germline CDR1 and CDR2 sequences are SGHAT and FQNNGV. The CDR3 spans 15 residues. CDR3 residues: CASSAPNRQAYEQYF. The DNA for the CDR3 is TGTGCCAGCAGCGCCCCGAACCGACAGGCCTACGAGCAGTACTTC.

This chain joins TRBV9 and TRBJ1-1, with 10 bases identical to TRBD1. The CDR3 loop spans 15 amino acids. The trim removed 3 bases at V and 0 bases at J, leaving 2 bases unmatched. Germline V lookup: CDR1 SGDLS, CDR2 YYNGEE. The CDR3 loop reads CASSGQGAVNTEAFF. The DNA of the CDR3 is TGTGCCAGCAGCGGACAGGGGGCGGTGAACACTGAAGCTTTCTTT.

The CDR3 nucleotides are TGTGCCAGCAGCCCAATTTCCGGGACAGTAGCCTACGAGCAGTACTTC. Translating it yields CASSPISGTVAYEQYF. V and J are TRBV7-6 and TRBJ2-7; 7 bases match TRBD1. From germline, CDR1 is SGHVS and CDR2 FNYEAQ. V shed 5 bases, J shed 2 bases, and the junction held 12 bases outside the gene matches. This CDR3 spans 16 amino acids.

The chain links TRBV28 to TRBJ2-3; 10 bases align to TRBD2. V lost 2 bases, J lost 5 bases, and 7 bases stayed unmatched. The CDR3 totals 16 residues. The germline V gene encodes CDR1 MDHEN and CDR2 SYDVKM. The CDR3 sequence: CASSLGASGSGDTQYF. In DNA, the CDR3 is TGTGCCAGCAGTTTAGGCGCTAGCGGGAGCGGAGATACGCAGTATTTT. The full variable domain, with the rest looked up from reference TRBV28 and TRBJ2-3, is DVKVTQSSRYLVKRTGEKVFLECVQDMDHENMFWYRQDPGLGLRLIYFSYDVKMKEKGDIPEGYSVSREKKERFSLILESASTNQTSMYLCASSLGASGSGDTQYFGPGTRLTVL.

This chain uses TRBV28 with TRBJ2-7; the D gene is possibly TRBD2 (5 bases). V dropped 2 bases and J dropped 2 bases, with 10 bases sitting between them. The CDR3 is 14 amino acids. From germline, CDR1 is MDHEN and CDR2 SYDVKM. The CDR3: CASSLGGRAYEQYF. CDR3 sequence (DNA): TGTGCCAGCAGTTTAGGAGGCAGAGCCTACGAGCAGTACTTC.

The CDR3 sequence is CASGTTRLSSYEQYF. The CDR3 DNA sequence: TGTGCCAGCGGGACTACCCGATTAAGCTCCTACGAGCAGTACTTC. The chain recombines TRBV6-5 with TRBJ2-7; 7 bases line up with TRBD2. Trimming took 8 bases from V and 0 from J; bases not matched to a gene: 10. This CDR3 region has 15 residues. CDR1 and CDR2 from the germline V gene are MNHEY and SVGAGI.